Listed below are T cell receptor beta chains from one sample, sequenced in a study of cytomegalovirus exposure and HLA in healthy donors. Profiled with immunoSEQ multiplex PCR; TCRdb holds only in-frame clones, not every one. The sample totals more than 45,000 clones; its top ten clones hold approximately 4.3%. The sequencing input was PBMCs. Receptors originate from a male donor in good health and CMV-seronegative. Each CDR3 is given with its conserved first and last residue.

>TRBJ2-7|TRBV30
CAWSLPGGSTYEQYF
>TRBJ2-3|TRBV7-2
CASSYPGDTQYF
>TRBJ2-3|TRBV27
CASSLSYLDTQYF
>TRBJ2-2|TRBV7-8
CASSFTGFTGELFF
>TRBJ1-1|TRBV4-3
CASSQESTTGGEHRENTEAFF
>TRBJ2-7|TRBV18
CASSSGGGEQYF
>TRBJ2-2|TRBV25-1
CASSGSFVSPGELFF
>TRBJ2-1|TRBV7-7
CASTLGLFSDNEQFF
>TRBJ2-7|TRBV30
CAWSPSGYEQYF
>TRBJ1-2|TRBV29-1
CSVEESQRGGYTF
>TRBJ2-1|TRBV5-8
CASSWKSGTREYNEQFF
>TRBJ2-5|TRBV2
CASSEAAGQGAGETQYF
>TRBJ2-7|TRBV13
CASSLGSIDRGSYEQYF
>TRBJ2-7|TRBV27
CASSPPVAGGGYEQYF
>TRBJ2-7|TRBV4-3
CASSPRCTHFDYEQYF
>-|TRBV11-1
CASSRTWDSRYEQYF
>TRBJ2-1|TRBV15
CATSRSRGGDEQFF
>TRBJ2-3|TRBV5-1
CASRTGEPPDTQYF
>TRBJ2-3|TRBV5-4
CASTTGGTPDKQYF
>TRBJ2-7|TRBV10-3
CAITPGGNDEQYF
>TRBJ2-5|TRBV2
CASSSGTSIETQYF
>TRBJ2-7|TRBV30
CASSLAGDGYEQYF
>TRBJ2-7|TRBV28
CASSLYTGTGSAHEQYF
>TRBJ2-7|TRBV6-1
CASSEMAGGVAGEQYF
>TRBJ2-7|TRBV6-1
CASSDLSRGLHEQYF
>TRBJ2-7|TRBV11-2
CASSIPGTPTYEQYF
>TRBJ2-1|TRBV19
CASRSDNEQFF
>TRBJ2-2|TRBV7-9
CASSERGLAGAGELFF
>TRBJ1-2|TRBV7-2
CASSPLGQGAVYTF
>TRBJ2-7|TRBV9
CASSVGGGRDEQYF
>TRBJ2-5|TRBV14
CASSRRGGSQTQYF
>TRBJ2-3|TRBV5-1
CASSSGLAGNTDTQYF
>TRBJ2-1|TRBV7-2
CASSLGTSYYNEQFF
>TRBJ1-1|TRBV5-1
CASSLEVRFLGANTEAFF
>TRBJ2-1|TRBV29-1
CSVHSSSWRDEQFF
>TRBJ2-1|TRBV7-2
CASSPPRGRNEQFF
>TRBJ1-6|TRBV29-1
CSAPGGGQASYNSPLHF
>TRBJ2-1|TRBV7-3
CASSSLAGGDNEQFF
>TRBJ2-5|TRBV19
CASSEGGQRGETQYF
>TRBJ1-1|TRBV4-2
CASSHEERGARGAFF
>TRBJ1-2|TRBV4-3
CASSPGRDRLTMGYTF
>TRBJ2-5|TRBV5-5
CASSLGPGQGIGETQYF
>TRBJ2-2|TRBV10-3
CATPGLAATGELFF
>TRBJ2-7|TRBV9
CASSSGTSGEQYF